This T cell receptor beta chain was recovered during a study of T-cell reconstitution after alpha-beta-depleted transplantation in children. At least ten counts were recorded for this clonotype. The V gene end was trimmed by 7 bases and the J gene end by 4 bases; junction bases not matched to a gene: 10. The CDR3 has 15 amino acids. Per germline, CDR1 SQVTM and CDR2 ANQGSEA. Unique molecular identifiers were incorporated when the TCRbeta library was constructed. TCRdb analysed the PCR reads with MiXCR anew, one entry per CDR3 protein. The table includes around 410,000 distinct CDR3 sequences, roughly 11% detected once.

The sequence was collected from a human donor who donated a stem cell graft to a child with acute myeloid leukemia. This material consisted of PBMCs from the stem cell graft donor, taken from the stem cell graft. V and J are TRBV29-1 and TRBJ1-1; TRBD1 aligns across 12 bases. CDR3 amino acids: CSAEGGQGALTEAFF. The CDR3, as DNA: TGCAGCGCAGAAGGGGGACAGGGGGCTCTCACTGAAGCTTTCTTT.